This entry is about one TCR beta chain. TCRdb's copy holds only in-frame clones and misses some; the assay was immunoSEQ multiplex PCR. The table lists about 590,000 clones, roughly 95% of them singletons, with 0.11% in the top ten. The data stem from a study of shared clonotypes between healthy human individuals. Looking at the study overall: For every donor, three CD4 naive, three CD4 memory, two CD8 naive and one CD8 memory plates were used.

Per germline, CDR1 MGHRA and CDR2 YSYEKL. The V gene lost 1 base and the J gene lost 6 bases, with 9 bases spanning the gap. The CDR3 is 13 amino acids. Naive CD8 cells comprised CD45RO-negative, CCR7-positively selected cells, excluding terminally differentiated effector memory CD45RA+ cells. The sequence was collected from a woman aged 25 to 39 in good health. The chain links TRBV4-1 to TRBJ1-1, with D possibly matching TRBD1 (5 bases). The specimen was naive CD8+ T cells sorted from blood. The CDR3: CASSQGRGAEAFF. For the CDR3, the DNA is TGCGCCAGCAGCCAAGGTCGGGGGGCTGAAGCTTTCTTT.